A single sample gave rise to the 31 T cell receptor beta chains below, sequenced in a study of blood T cell repertoires in COVID-19 (TCRdb year 2020). The library relied on the immunoSEQ multiplex PCR assay. This immuneACCESS table, as held by TCRdb, lists in-frame sequences with V and J called but not all clones. Of the missing ones, under half trace to an unresolved V gene in checked studies; the others have no known cause. This sample holds about 230,000 clones; around 83% were observed only once. In total, the top ten clones hold 2% to 2.5% of the sample. The specimen was peripheral blood. These receptors came from a man aged 35-49 years who had recovered from COVID-19.

In DNA, the CDR3 is TGTGCCAGCAGCCAAGATTATGGGGCATTCCGCTCCTACGAGCAGTACTTC. It yields the protein CASSQDYGAFRSYEQYF. The genes are TRBV14 and TRBJ2-7; a possible D gene is TRBD1 (5 bases). Germline V gene sequence: CDR1 SGHDN, CDR2 FVKESK. This CDR3 region has 17 residues. The ends were cut back, 0 bases at V and 0 bases at J, with 15 bases in the middle.

This clone is a singleton in its sample. The chain joins TRBV25-1 to TRBJ1-6; a possible D gene is TRBD1 (6 bases). V lost 0 bases and J 3 bases, leaving 15 bases between the germline ends. Germline assignment: CDR1 MGHDK and CDR2 SYGVNS. The CDR3 has 18 amino acids. The CDR3 coding sequence is TGTGCCAGCAGTGAATATAACGGGGGGCCATTCTATAATTCACCCCTCCACTTT. As protein: CASSEYNGGPFYNSPLHF.

The gene calls are TRBV7-2 and TRBJ1-1; D is perhaps TRBD1 (6 bases). Trimming took off 5 bases at V and 5 bases at J, with 15 bases between the two ends. Germline values: CDR1 SGHTA, CDR2 FQGNSA. The CDR3 is 14 residues long. The CDR3 DNA reads as TGTGCCAGCAGCCGGATACAGGGTACGACTGAAGCTTTCTTT. Protein product: CASSRIQGTTEAFF.

The chain combines TRBV5-6 with TRBJ1-2, with TRBD1 as a possible D gene (6 bases). The germline gives CDR1 SGHDT, CDR2 YYEEEE. This CDR3 is built from 15 residues. The V end lost 2 bases, the J end lost 0 bases, and 11 bases lay between the germline ends. Written as DNA, the CDR3 is TGTGCCAGCAGCTTCGGGGGGCGCCCTAACTATGGCTACACCTTC. It translates to CASSFGGRPNYGYTF.

The chain carries TRBV7-2 and TRBJ2-1; D remains ambiguous. V lost 4 bases to trimming and J lost 0 bases, with 13 bases between them. The CDR3 has 16 amino acids. The V gene's germline CDR1 is SGHTA and CDR2 FQGNSA. CDR3 DNA: TGTGCCAGCAGCTGGTCTATCATGAGCTCCTACAATGAGCAGTTCTTC. It is translated as CASSWSIMSSYNEQFF.

The chain's CDR3 is CASSLYSTEAFF. The CDR3 bases are TGTGCCAGCAGCCTGTACAGCACTGAAGCTTTCTTT. The chain links TRBV7-9 to TRBJ1-1; D is uncertain. Germline V gene lookup returns CDR1 SEHNR and CDR2 FQNEAQ (reference sequence). V lost 5 bases to trimming and J lost 4 bases, with 8 bases between them. This CDR3 region has 12 residues.

V gene TRBV9 combines with J gene TRBJ1-1, with D unclear. Trimming removed 3 bases from V and 0 bases from J, with 6 bases in between. This CDR3 contains 13 residues. Germline V CDR1 and CDR2: SGDLS, YYNGEE. DNA for the CDR3: TGTGCCAGCAGCGATCCCATGAACACTGAAGCTTTCTTT. This gives the protein CASSDPMNTEAFF.

This chain joins TRBV6-1 and TRBJ2-3; D is possibly TRBD2 (6 bases). The germline V and J ends were trimmed by 2 bases and 0 bases, with 15 bases remaining between them. This CDR3 has 17 residues. Per the germline V gene, CDR1 is MNHNS and CDR2 is SASEGT. This CDR3 is CASSEFRGGSSTDTQYF. The CDR3 bases are TGTGCCAGCAGTGAATTTCGTGGGGGGTCTAGCACAGATACGCAGTATTTT.

This sequence joins TRBV7-8 and TRBJ1-1; 9 bases line up with TRBD1. Germline CDR1 and CDR2: SGHVS and FQNEAQ. The CDR3 has 14 amino acids. Trimming cost V 3 bases and J 7 bases; bases outside gene matches: 6. CDR3 DNA: TGTGCCAGCAGCTTCGAGGGACAGGGCTATGAAGCTTTCTTT. Translating it yields CASSFEGQGYEAFF.

The chain uses TRBV6-2 or TRBV6-3 and TRBJ1-1; D gene ambiguous. The ends were cut back, 2 bases at V and 3 bases at J, with 13 bases in the middle. From germline, CDR1 is MNHEY and CDR2 SVGEGT. The CDR3 extends over 15 amino acids. The CDR3 reads CASSYTPRDYTEAFF. The CDR3 DNA is TGTGCCAGCAGTTACACCCCCCGGGATTACACTGAAGCTTTCTTT.

This clone has only one observation. The chain is built from TRBV24-1 and TRBJ2-7, with TRBD2 as a possible D gene (6 bases). Germline lookup yields CDR1 KGHDR and CDR2 SFDVKD. V was pared by 9 bases and J by 2 bases, with 13 bases between. The CDR3 consists of 13 residues. The CDR3 region is CATRRGSPYEQYF. The DNA for the CDR3 is TGTGCCACCCGGAGGGGTTCCCCCTACGAGCAGTACTTC.

Written as DNA, the CDR3 is TGTGCCAGTAGTATCCCCGGGGAGGGTGACTATGGCTACACCTTC. Translating gives CASSIPGEGDYGYTF. The rearrangement links TRBV19 to TRBJ1-2, with D unclear. V was shortened by 3 bases and J by 3 bases, with 14 bases between the two germline ends. Per the germline V gene, CDR1 is LNHDA and CDR2 is SQIVND (reference sequence). The CDR3 consists of 15 residues.

The CDR3 nucleotides read TGCGCCAGCAGCCGTGGACAGCCGTCAACTAATGAAAAACTGTTTTTT. This translates into CASSRGQPSTNEKLFF. The chain carries TRBV5-1 and TRBJ1-4; the D gene is possibly TRBD1 (6 bases). Per germline, CDR1 SGHRS and CDR2 YFSETQ. This CDR3 has 16 amino acids. Trimming shortened V by 4 bases and J by 0 bases, and 13 bases separated the two germline ends.

The J gene is TRBJ1-2, the V gene TRBV6-1; D gene uncertain. CDR1 is MNHNS, CDR2 SASEGT, per germline. V was shortened by 2 bases and J by 5 bases, with 18 bases between the two germline ends. The CDR3 contains 16 residues. CDR3 sequence reads: CASSELFTDSYYGYTF. The CDR3, as DNA: TGTGCCAGCAGTGAACTTTTTACAGATTCTTATTATGGCTACACCTTC.

The rearrangement links TRBV2 to TRBJ1-2; 11 bases line up with TRBD1. V lost 7 bases, J lost 4 bases, and 17 bases stayed unmatched. The length of the CDR3 is 18 residues. The germline gives CDR1 SNHLY, CDR2 FYNNEI. The CDR3 loop is CASTSRTGGATLTYGYTF. The CDR3 DNA reads TGTGCCAGCACGAGCAGGACAGGGGGCGCGACGCTGACCTATGGCTACACCTTC. Supplemented by reference TRBV2 and TRBJ1-2, the full variable domain reads EPEVTQTPSHQVTQMGQEVILRCVPISNHLYFYWYRQILGQKVEFLVSFYNNEISEKSEIFDDQFSVERPDGSNFTLKIRSTKLEDSAMYFCASTSRTGGATLTYGYTFGSGTRLTVV.

This rearrangement joins TRBV11-2 to TRBJ1-6; D uncertain. The CDR3 spans 13 residues. Germline V lookup: CDR1 SGHAT, CDR2 FQNNGV. Trimming cost V 5 bases and J 11 bases, with 13 bases left between them. CDR3 region: CASSLSRHTPLHF. Here the CDR3 DNA reads TGTGCCAGCAGCCTCAGTCGCCACACACCCCTCCACTTT.

The genes are TRBV5-5 and TRBJ2-5; the D gene is possibly TRBD2 (5 bases). V lost 7 bases and J 7 bases, leaving 20 bases between the germline ends. Germline CDR1 is SGHKS and CDR2 is YYEKEE (reference sequence). The CDR3 extends over 14 amino acids. CDR3 region: CASHVGWQAGTQYF. The CDR3 DNA follows: TGTGCCAGCCATGTGGGGTGGCAGGCGGGGACCCAGTACTTC.

This clone was counted a single time. The V call is TRBV9, the J call TRBJ2-5, with D possibly being TRBD2 (6 bases). CDR1 and CDR2 from the germline V gene are SGDLS and YYNGEE. The germline V and J ends were trimmed by 0 bases and 7 bases, with 10 bases remaining between them. The CDR3 is 13 residues long. The CDR3 protein is CASSVGPAGTQYF. The DNA for the CDR3 is TGTGCCAGCAGCGTAGGCCCAGCGGGGACCCAGTACTTC.

This clone was counted once. This chain links TRBV10-1 with TRBJ2-1, with D maybe TRBD1 (5 bases). Germline loops: CDR1 WNHNN, CDR2 SYGVQD (reference sequence). The length of the CDR3 is 15 residues. V gave up 5 bases and J gave up 3 bases, with 14 bases separating them. The CDR3 protein is CASSLQGALYNEQFF. In DNA form, the CDR3 reads TGCGCCAGCAGTCTACAAGGGGCGCTCTACAATGAGCAGTTCTTC.

The chain joins TRBV30 to TRBJ1-5; maybe TRBD1 (5 bases). The V gene lost 4 bases and the J gene lost 7 bases, with 14 bases spanning the gap. Looked up from germline, CDR1 is GTSNPN and CDR2 is SVGIG (reference sequence). This CDR3 is 13 amino acids long. As DNA, the CDR3 is TGTGCCTGGACCACAGACAGTCACCAGCCCCAGCATTTT. This sequence encodes CAWTTDSHQPQHF.

The chain has TRBV5-6 and TRBJ2-3; TRBD2 might be the D (6 bases). Germline CDR1 SGHDT, CDR2 YYEEEE. The CDR3 runs 14 residues. Trimming shortened V by 6 bases and J by 4 bases, and 15 bases separated the two germline ends. CDR3 bases: TGTGCCAGCAACGCGGCGTGGGGGGCAGATACGCAGTATTTT. Its protein is CASNAAWGADTQYF.

This clone was found a few times. The chain joins TRBV7-9 to TRBJ2-5; TRBD2 matches at 9 bases. V shed 5 bases, J shed 4 bases, and the junction held 11 bases outside the gene matches. CDR3 length equals 16 residues. From germline, CDR1 is SEHNR and CDR2 FQNEAQ (reference sequence). The CDR3 loop is CASSPGASGVGETQYF. CDR3 nucleotide sequence: TGTGCCAGCAGCCCGGGGGCTAGCGGGGTAGGAGAGACCCAGTACTTC.

V gene TRBV7-9 combines with J gene TRBJ2-5, with D possibly matching TRBD1 (6 bases). Trimming removed 4 bases at V and 0 bases at J, with 9 bases between. The CDR3 runs 14 residues. The germline V gene has CDR1 SEHNR and CDR2 FQNEAQ (reference sequence). CDR3 in amino acids: CASSWDINQETQYF. CDR3 nucleotide sequence: TGTGCCAGCAGCTGGGACATTAACCAAGAGACCCAGTACTTC.

CDR3 in DNA: TGTGCCAGCAGCTCAGGGGCAGGGTCAGGATATGGCTACACCTTC. It encodes CASSSGAGSGYGYTF. This chain uses TRBV11-3 with TRBJ1-2; perhaps TRBD1 as D (6 bases). V lost 4 bases and J 5 bases, leaving 17 bases between the germline ends. The CDR3 runs to 15 residues. CDR1 and CDR2 from the germline V gene are SGHNT and YENEEA.

The chain recombines TRBV5-4 with TRBJ2-7; 8 bases map to TRBD2. V shed 5 bases, J shed 2 bases, and the junction held 6 bases outside the gene matches. Germline CDR1 SGHNT, CDR2 YYREEE (reference sequence). The CDR3 loop spans 14 amino acids. Here the CDR3 reads CASRPGGHTYEQYF. In DNA, the CDR3 is TGTGCCAGCAGGCCGGGGGGGCACACCTACGAGCAGTACTTC. Full variable domain (missing parts from reference TRBV5-4 and TRBJ2-7): ETGVTQSPTHLIKTRGQQVTLRCSSQSGHNTVSWYQQALGQGPQFIFQYYREEENGRGNFPPRFSGLQFPNYSSELNVNALELDDSALYLCASRPGGHTYEQYFGPGTRLTVT.

The rearrangement links TRBV4-3 to TRBJ2-5; tentative D call: TRBD1 (6 bases). Trimming removed 0 bases at V and 4 bases at J, with 18 bases between. Germline CDR1 reads LGHNA; CDR2 reads YSLEER. The CDR3 covers 17 residues. The CDR3 DNA reads TGCGCCAGCAGCCAAGATTGGTCCCCTGGGGGCGGAGAGACCCAGTACTTC. Its translation is CASSQDWSPGGGETQYF.

The CDR3: CASSYAGSATEAFF. In DNA, the CDR3 is TGTGCCAGCAGCTACGCAGGGTCTGCCACTGAAGCTTTCTTT. V gene TRBV27 combines with J gene TRBJ1-1; D is possibly TRBD1 (5 bases). CDR1 and CDR2 (germline): MNHEY, SMNVEV (reference sequence). The CDR3 length is 14 residues. Trimming cost V 6 bases and J 4 bases, with 15 bases left between them.

There are a few counts of this clone. This sequence joins TRBV11-2 and TRBJ2-1, with D maybe TRBD2 (6 bases). CDR1 is SGHAT and CDR2 is FQNNGV in the germline V gene. This CDR3 is 16 amino acids long. V lost 6 bases to trimming and J lost 4 bases, with 19 bases between them. The CDR3 loop reads CASRPPGLRLYNEQFF. The CDR3 DNA sequence: TGTGCCAGCAGACCCCCGGGACTCAGACTATACAATGAGCAGTTCTTC.

This clone was seen repeatedly, ten times or more. The chain uses TRBV9 and TRBJ2-2; 7 bases align to TRBD2. The J segment lost 1 base and the V segment lost 0 bases, leaving 3 bases of the junction unmatched. Germline values: CDR1 SGDLS, CDR2 YYNGEE. This CDR3 has 16 residues. CDR3 in amino acids: CASSVDAGVNTGELFF. CDR3 bases: TGTGCCAGCAGCGTAGATGCGGGGGTGAACACCGGGGAGCTGTTTTTT.

The chain links TRBV5-6 to TRBJ2-7, with D tentatively TRBD2 (6 bases). Trimming pared 3 bases from V and 1 base from J, leaving 8 bases between. Germline V gives CDR1 SGHDT, CDR2 YYEEEE. The CDR3 has 13 amino acids. CDR3 region: CASSSGGSYEQYF. CDR3 DNA sequence: TGTGCCAGCAGCTCCGGGGGTTCCTACGAGCAGTACTTC.

This chain connects TRBV4-1 to TRBJ1-5, with a weak D call TRBD1 (6 bases). Deletions cut 4 bases from V and 3 bases from J, with 22 bases between. This CDR3 region has 18 residues. Germline assignment: CDR1 MGHRA and CDR2 YSYEKL. The CDR3 here is CASSPGFAKVGHNQPQHF. The DNA for the CDR3 is TGCGCCAGCAGCCCAGGGTTTGCCAAGGTGGGACACAATCAGCCCCAGCATTTT.